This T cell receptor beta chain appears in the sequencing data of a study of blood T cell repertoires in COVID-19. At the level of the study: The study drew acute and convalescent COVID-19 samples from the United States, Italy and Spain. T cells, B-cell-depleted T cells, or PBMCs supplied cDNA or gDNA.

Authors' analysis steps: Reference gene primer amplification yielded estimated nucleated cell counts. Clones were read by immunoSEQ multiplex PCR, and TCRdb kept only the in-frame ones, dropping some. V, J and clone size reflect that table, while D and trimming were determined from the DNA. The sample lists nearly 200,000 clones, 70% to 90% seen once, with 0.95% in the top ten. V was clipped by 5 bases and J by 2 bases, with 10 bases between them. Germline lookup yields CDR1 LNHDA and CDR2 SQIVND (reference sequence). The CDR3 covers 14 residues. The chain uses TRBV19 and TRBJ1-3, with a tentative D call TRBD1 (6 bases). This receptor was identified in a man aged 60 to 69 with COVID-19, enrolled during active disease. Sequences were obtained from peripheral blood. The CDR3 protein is CASSATGTGNTIYF. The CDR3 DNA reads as TGTGCCAGTAGTGCAACAGGGACTGGAAACACCATATATTTT.